These 23 T cell receptor beta chains were sequenced from one sample in a study of vaccination and CD4 T cells after COVID-19. With the Oncomine TCR Beta short-read assay, DNA from cultured CD4+ T cells was sequenced. TCRdb reprocessed the PCR reads with MiXCR, giving one entry per CDR3 protein. The sample has 8,000 to 9,000 distinct CDR3 sequences, around 70% seen once. No antigen is known for these receptors. Noted treatment: approximately 9-day PBMC culture with coronavirus spike peptide pools or control peptides (ViraFEST assay). Sequences were obtained from CD4+ T cells from blood, cultured in vitro. Receptors originate from a human donor who had recovered from COVID-19.

The CDR3 is CASTSGQINEKLFF. CDR3 in DNA: TGTGCCAGCACCTCGGGACAGATTAATGAAAAACTGTTTTTT. This rearrangement joins TRBV28 to TRBJ1-4, with 7 positions matching TRBD1. Germline CDR1 is MDHEN and CDR2 is SYDVKM. J was trimmed by 4 bases and V by 7 bases; bases with no gene match: 6. CDR3 length: 14 residues.

The V gene is TRBV20-1, the J gene TRBJ2-3; D is ambiguous. Trimming removed 1 base at V and 0 bases at J, with 5 bases between. This CDR3 has 13 amino acids. CDR1 is DFQATT, CDR2 SNEGSKA, per germline (reference sequence). The CDR3 DNA follows: TGCAGTGCTAGAGTCGGCAGCACAGATACGCAGTATTTT. Translated: CSARVGSTDTQYF.

The chain has TRBV20-1 and TRBJ1-5; D gene unclear. Germline assignment: CDR1 DFQATT and CDR2 SNEGSKA (reference sequence). CDR3 size: 13 residues. The germline V and J ends were trimmed by 2 bases and 0 bases, with 5 bases remaining between them. The CDR3 DNA reads as TGCAGTGCTAGACGGAATAGCAATCAGCCCCAGCATTTT. Translating it yields CSARRNSNQPQHF.

The J gene is TRBJ2-5, the V gene TRBV10-3, with D unresolved. Trimming removed 0 bases from V and 3 bases from J, with 8 bases in between. This CDR3 has 14 amino acids. Germline V gene sequence: CDR1 ENHRY, CDR2 SYGVKD. The CDR3 bases are TGTGCCATCAGTGAGTCGAGGCCAGAAGAGACCCAGTACTTC. Its protein is CAISESRPEETQYF.

The CDR3 is CASSHERSQGNYGYTF. For the CDR3, the DNA is TGCGCCAGCAGCCACGAAAGAAGCCAGGGAAACTATGGCTACACCTTC. The V and J genes are TRBV4-1 and TRBJ1-2, with a tentative D call TRBD1 (5 bases). V was trimmed by 3 bases and J by 2 bases, leaving 16 bases between them. Germline loops: CDR1 MGHRA, CDR2 YSYEKL. The CDR3 extends over 16 amino acids.

V and J are TRBV19 and TRBJ2-2; 10 bases are a match to TRBD2. V lost 8 bases and J lost 5; bases outside the gene matches: 14. Germline V lookup: CDR1 LNHDA, CDR2 SQIVND (reference sequence). This CDR3 has 17 residues. The CDR3 protein is CASEYGLAAAGTGELFF. Here the CDR3 DNA reads TGTGCCAGTGAATACGGACTAGCGGCTGCGGGGACCGGGGAGCTGTTTTTT.

This clonotype is medium-sized. J is TRBJ1-2 and V is TRBV6-1; D perhaps matches TRBD1 (5 bases). Germline V gene lookup returns CDR1 MNHNS and CDR2 SASEGT. V was shortened by 5 bases and J by 4 bases, with 20 bases between the two germline ends. There are 16 residues in the CDR3. Here the CDR3 DNA reads TGTGCCAGCAGTCCACGTGAATATCCGGGGACCTATGGCTACACCTTC. This encodes CASSPREYPGTYGYTF.

The table lists this clonotype with a few counts. This sequence joins TRBV6-1 and TRBJ2-7; D may be TRBD2 (5 bases). V was shortened by 6 bases and J by 0 bases, with 6 bases between the two germline ends. The CDR3 length is 12 residues. CDR1 is MNHNS, CDR2 SASEGT, per germline. The CDR3 coding sequence is TGTGCCAGCAGGAGGGACTCCTACGAGCAGTACTTC. Its protein is CASRRDSYEQYF.

The J gene is TRBJ1-6, the V gene TRBV20-1, with 9 bases matching TRBD1. V was pared by 3 bases and J by 9 bases, with 12 bases of the junction left unmatched. Germline V lookup: CDR1 DFQATT, CDR2 SNEGSKA (reference sequence). The CDR3 extends over 16 amino acids. As DNA, the CDR3 is TGCAGTGCTAGCGACAGAAGACAGGGGGGAAGTTCACCCCTCCACTTT. As protein: CSASDRRQGGSSPLHF.

The gene calls are TRBV7-2 and TRBJ1-3; the D is unclear. CDR1 and CDR2 from the germline V gene are SGHTA and FQGNSA. Between the trimmed V and J ends, which lost 5 bases and 4 bases, there was a span of 12 bases. The CDR3 loop spans 14 amino acids. CDR3: CASSQGRAGNTIYF. CDR3 DNA sequence: TGTGCCAGCAGCCAAGGGAGGGCCGGAAACACCATATATTTT.

V gene TRBV24-1 combines with J gene TRBJ2-2; 7 bases fit TRBD1. The ends lost 9 bases at V and 2 bases at J; junction bases unmatched: 8. Germline lookup yields CDR1 KGHDR and CDR2 SFDVKD. CDR3 length: 15 residues. The CDR3 bases are TGTGCCACCTCCCCCCGACAGGGTAACACCGGGGAGCTGTTTTTT. It yields the protein CATSPRQGNTGELFF.

V is TRBV7-2 and J is TRBJ2-5; 7 positions agree with TRBD1. Unmatched junction bases numbered 7, after V lost 3 bases and J lost 3 bases. Germline CDR1 reads SGHTA; CDR2 reads FQGNSA. CDR3 length equals 15 residues. The DNA of the CDR3 is TGTGCCAGCAGCTTGGGGACAGCTGTCGAAGAGACCCAGTACTTC. Translation gives CASSLGTAVEETQYF.

The sample holds one count of this clonotype. The gene calls are TRBV11-3 and TRBJ2-2; 8 bases are shared with TRBD2. V lost 3 bases to trimming and J lost 3 bases; unmatched junction nucleotides: 3. Germline CDR1 and CDR2: SGHNT and YENEEA. The CDR3 consists of 15 residues. The CDR3 nucleotides read TGTGCCAGCAGCTTGCGCGGGGGGTACACCGGGGAGCTGTTTTTT. Residues: CASSLRGGYTGELFF.

This clonotype has just one count. The rearrangement links TRBV2 to TRBJ2-3; D uncertain. V gave up 8 bases and J gave up 2 bases, with 14 bases separating them. Germline assignment: CDR1 SNHLY and CDR2 FYNNEI. The CDR3 is 14 residues long. CDR3 DNA: TGTGCCAGCTACCTTCCAATCCCCACAGATACGCAGTATTTT. Protein sequence: CASYLPIPTDTQYF.

The rearrangement joins TRBV5-8 to TRBJ1-2; D unclear. The germline V and J ends were trimmed by 0 bases and 4 bases, with 7 bases remaining between them. Per the germline V gene, CDR1 is SGHTS and CDR2 is YDEGEE. The length of the CDR3 is 13 residues. The chain's CDR3 is CASSLGGLYGYTF. CDR3 bases: TGTGCCAGCAGCTTGGGGGGTCTCTATGGCTACACCTTC.

The chain uses TRBV11-1 and TRBJ1-1; the D gene is possibly TRBD1 (5 bases). With 1 base removed from V and 0 bases from J, the gap between germline ends came to 12 bases. Germline V gene lookup returns CDR1 SGHAT and CDR2 FQDESV (reference sequence). The CDR3 runs 16 residues. The CDR3 region has the DNA TGTGCCAGCAGCTTAGGTTCCCCGACAGTGAACACTGAAGCTTTCTTT. Encoded protein: CASSLGSPTVNTEAFF.

The rearrangement links TRBV27 to TRBJ2-7; D tentatively fits TRBD1 or TRBD2 (7 bases each). The CDR3 spans 17 residues. Trimming left V 4 bases short and J 2 bases short, with 21 bases between. The germline CDR1 and CDR2 sequences are MNHEY and SMNVEV (reference sequence). The chain's CDR3 is CASSWGGSRGLPYEQYF. CDR3 in DNA: TGTGCCAGCAGTTGGGGGGGGTCAAGGGGGCTCCCCTACGAGCAGTACTTC.

The chain joins TRBV19 to TRBJ1-5, with D maybe TRBD1 (5 bases). The CDR3 totals 15 residues. The germline V and J ends were trimmed by 2 bases and 4 bases, with 12 bases remaining between them. Germline loops: CDR1 LNHDA, CDR2 SQIVND (reference sequence). CDR3 DNA: TGTGCCAGTAGTATAATGTCAGGGCCTAATCAGCCCCAGCATTTT. Translated, it gives CASSIMSGPNQPQHF. Combining the CDR3 with reference TRBV19 and TRBJ1-5 gives the whole variable domain DGGITQSPKYLFRKEGQNVTLSCEQNLNHDAMYWYRQDPGQGLRLIYYSQIVNDFQKGDIAEGYSVSREKKESFPLTVTSAQKNPTAFYLCASSIMSGPNQPQHFGDGTRLSIL.

The rearrangement uses TRBV20-1 and TRBJ2-7; 9 nucleotides agree with TRBD2. CDR1 and CDR2 from the germline V gene are DFQATT and SNEGSKA (reference sequence). There are 15 residues in the CDR3. In DNA, the CDR3 is TGCAGGCCCGCCCCATGGACTAGCGCCACCTACGAGCAGTACTTC. Amino acids: CRPAPWTSATYEQYF.

The J gene is TRBJ2-3, the V gene TRBV7-8, with D possibly TRBD1 on 7 matching bases. The germline V gene has CDR1 SGHVS and CDR2 FQNEAQ. CDR3 length: 16 residues. V lost 5 bases and J 0 bases, leaving 15 bases between the germline ends. CDR3 DNA sequence: TGTGCCAGCAGCGTTACAGGGGACTCTAGCACAGATACGCAGTATTTT. Amino acid sequence: CASSVTGDSSTDTQYF.

The V call is TRBV15, the J call TRBJ2-5, with 9 bases lining up with TRBD2. The CDR3 contains 15 residues. V trimming: 0 bases; J trimming: 7 bases; junction bases outside the gene matches: 6. Per germline, CDR1 LNHNV and CDR2 YYDKDF (reference sequence). This chain's CDR3 is CATSRDFTSGRTQYF. CDR3 in DNA: TGTGCCACCAGCAGAGATTTCACTAGCGGGCGGACCCAGTACTTC.

J is TRBJ2-3 and V is TRBV24-1; perhaps TRBD2 as D (5 bases). V lost 3 bases and J 6 bases, leaving 15 bases between the germline ends. Germline assignment: CDR1 KGHDR and CDR2 SFDVKD. The CDR3 is 15 amino acids. The CDR3 here is CATSDRIAFGDTQYF. CDR3 coding DNA: TGTGCCACCAGTGATCGAATAGCGTTTGGGGATACGCAGTATTTT.

V is TRBV6-5 and J is TRBJ1-4; D may be TRBD1 (5 bases). The CDR3 is 15 amino acids. With 5 bases removed from V and 7 bases from J, the gap between germline ends came to 17 bases. Germline-derived CDR1 and CDR2 are MNHEY and SVGAGI. The CDR3 is CASSTRGRGPEKLFF. The DNA for the CDR3 is TGTGCCAGCAGTACTCGGGGGAGGGGACCTGAAAAACTGTTTTTT.